This TCR beta chain was obtained from a study of blood T cell repertoires in COVID-19. Whole-study context: COVID-19 samples, acute and convalescent, were from the United States, Italy and Spain.

V lost 0 bases, J lost 0 bases, and 4 bases stayed unmatched. In germline, CDR1 is GTSNPN, CDR2 SVGIG (reference sequence). The CDR3 extends over 16 amino acids. Original processing notes: Estimation of nucleated cell counts relied on the amplification of reference gene primers. Clones were read by immunoSEQ multiplex PCR, and TCRdb kept only the in-frame ones, dropping some. D and trimming were read from the DNA, whereas the V and J calls and clone size are those reported in that table. The sample has some 390,000 clones; about 88% are singletons. The gene calls are TRBV30 and TRBJ2-1, with TRBD2 identical over 8 bases. The clonotype comes from a human donor in a cohort sampled during active COVID-19. Specimen: peripheral blood. CDR3 coding DNA: TGTGCCTGGAGTGTACAAGCGGGGGTCTCCTACAATGAGCAGTTCTTC. It specifies CAWSVQAGVSYNEQFF.